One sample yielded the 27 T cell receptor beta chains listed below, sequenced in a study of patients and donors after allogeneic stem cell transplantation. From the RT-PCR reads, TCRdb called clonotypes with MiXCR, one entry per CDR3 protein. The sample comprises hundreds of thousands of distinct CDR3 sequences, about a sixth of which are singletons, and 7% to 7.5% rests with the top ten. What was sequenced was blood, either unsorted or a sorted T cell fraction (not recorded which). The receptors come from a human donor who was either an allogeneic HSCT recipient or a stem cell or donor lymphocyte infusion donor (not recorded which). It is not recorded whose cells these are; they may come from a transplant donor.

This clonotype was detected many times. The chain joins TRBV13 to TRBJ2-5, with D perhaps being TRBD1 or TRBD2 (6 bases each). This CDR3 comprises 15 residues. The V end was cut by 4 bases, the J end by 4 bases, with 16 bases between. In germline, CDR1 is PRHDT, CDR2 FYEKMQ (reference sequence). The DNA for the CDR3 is TGTGCCAGCAGCTCTCCGACCGGAGGGGGAGAGACCCAGTACTTC. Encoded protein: CASSSPTGGGETQYF.

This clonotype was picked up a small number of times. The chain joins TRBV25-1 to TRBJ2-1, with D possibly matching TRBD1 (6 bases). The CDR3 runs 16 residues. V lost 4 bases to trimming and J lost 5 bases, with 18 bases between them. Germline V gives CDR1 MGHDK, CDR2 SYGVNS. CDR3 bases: TGTGCCAGCAGTGGATCCCCAGGGGTGGAACACAATGAGCAGTTCTTC. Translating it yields CASSGSPGVEHNEQFF.

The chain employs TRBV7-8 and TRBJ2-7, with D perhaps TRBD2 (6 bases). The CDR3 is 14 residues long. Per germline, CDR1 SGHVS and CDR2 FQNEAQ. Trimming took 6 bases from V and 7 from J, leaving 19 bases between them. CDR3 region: CASSPTAVRGEQYF. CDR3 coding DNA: TGTGCCAGCAGTCCTACGGCTGTACGGGGGGAGCAGTACTTC.

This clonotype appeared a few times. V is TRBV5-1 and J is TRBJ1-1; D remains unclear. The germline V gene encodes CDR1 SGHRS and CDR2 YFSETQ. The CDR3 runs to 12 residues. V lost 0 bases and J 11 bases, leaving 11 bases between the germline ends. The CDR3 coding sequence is TGCGCCAGCAGCTTGGGGACCAATGGTGCTTTCTTT. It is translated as CASSLGTNGAFF.

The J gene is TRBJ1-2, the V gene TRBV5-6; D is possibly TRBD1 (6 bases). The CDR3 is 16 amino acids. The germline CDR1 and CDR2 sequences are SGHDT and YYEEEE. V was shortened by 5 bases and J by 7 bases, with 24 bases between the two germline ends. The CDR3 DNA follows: TGTGCCAGCAGGATGGGCGGGGCGGGGGCCGCCTTTGGCTACACCTTC. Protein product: CASRMGGAGAAFGYTF.

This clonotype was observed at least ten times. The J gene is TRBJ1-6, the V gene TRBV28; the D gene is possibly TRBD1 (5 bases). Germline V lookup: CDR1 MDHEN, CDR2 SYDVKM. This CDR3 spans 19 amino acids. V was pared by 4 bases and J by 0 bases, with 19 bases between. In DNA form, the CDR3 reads TGTGCCAGCAGTTCTGTGGGGCGGCCCGAATCCTCCTATAATTCACCCCTCCACTTT. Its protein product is CASSSVGRPESSYNSPLHF.

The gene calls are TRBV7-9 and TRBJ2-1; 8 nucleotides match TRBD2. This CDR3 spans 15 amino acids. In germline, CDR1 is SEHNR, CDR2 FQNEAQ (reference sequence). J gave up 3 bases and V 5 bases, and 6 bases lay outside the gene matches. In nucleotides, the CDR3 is TGTGCCAGCAGCCCCCCTGCGGGAGGCTACAATGAGCAGTTCTTC. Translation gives CASSPPAGGYNEQFF.

CDR3 residues: CSASGMADTQYF. The DNA for the CDR3 is TGCAGTGCTAGTGGGATGGCAGATACGCAGTATTTT. The J gene is TRBJ2-3, the V gene TRBV20-1; D unresolved. Germline V gives CDR1 DFQATT, CDR2 SNEGSKA (reference sequence). This CDR3 is 12 amino acids long. V lost 3 bases and J lost 4, with 8 bases in between.

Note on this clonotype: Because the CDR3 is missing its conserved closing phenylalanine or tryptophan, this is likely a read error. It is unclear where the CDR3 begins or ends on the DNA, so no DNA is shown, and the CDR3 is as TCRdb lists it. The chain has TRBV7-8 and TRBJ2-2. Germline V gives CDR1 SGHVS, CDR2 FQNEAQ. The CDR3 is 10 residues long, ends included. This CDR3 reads CASSLYGRII.

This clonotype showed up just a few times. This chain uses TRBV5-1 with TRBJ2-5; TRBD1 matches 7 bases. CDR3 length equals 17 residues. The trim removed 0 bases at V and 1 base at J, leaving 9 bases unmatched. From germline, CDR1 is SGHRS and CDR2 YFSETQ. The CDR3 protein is CASSLAAQGFRQETQYF. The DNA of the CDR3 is TGCGCCAGCAGCTTGGCGGCACAGGGGTTTCGCCAAGAGACCCAGTACTTC.

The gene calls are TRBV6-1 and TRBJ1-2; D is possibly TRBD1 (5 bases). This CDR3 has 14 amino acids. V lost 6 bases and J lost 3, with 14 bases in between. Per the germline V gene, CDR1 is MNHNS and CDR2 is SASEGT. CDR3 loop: CASSPGPKDYGYTF. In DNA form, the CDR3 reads TGTGCCAGCAGCCCGGGACCAAAGGACTATGGCTACACCTTC.

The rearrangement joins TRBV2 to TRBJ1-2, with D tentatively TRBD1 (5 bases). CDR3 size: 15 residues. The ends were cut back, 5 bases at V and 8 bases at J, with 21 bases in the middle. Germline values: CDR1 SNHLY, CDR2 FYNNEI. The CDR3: CASSTQMGPLFGYTF. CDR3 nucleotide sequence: TGTGCCAGCAGTACACAGATGGGGCCTCTATTCGGCTACACCTTC.

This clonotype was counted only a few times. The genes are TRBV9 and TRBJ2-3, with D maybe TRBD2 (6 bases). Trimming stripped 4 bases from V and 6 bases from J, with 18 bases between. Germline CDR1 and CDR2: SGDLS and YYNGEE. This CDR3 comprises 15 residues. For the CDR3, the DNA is TGTGCCAGCAGCATGGGGCGGGGCGGGTCCGATACGCAGTATTTT. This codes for CASSMGRGGSDTQYF.

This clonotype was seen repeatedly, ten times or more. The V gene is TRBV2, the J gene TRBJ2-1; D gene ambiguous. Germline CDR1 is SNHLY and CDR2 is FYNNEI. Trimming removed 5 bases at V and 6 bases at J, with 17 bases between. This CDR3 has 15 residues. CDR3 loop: CASSMGGGSGNEQFF. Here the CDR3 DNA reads TGTGCCAGCAGTATGGGTGGCGGTTCAGGCAATGAGCAGTTCTTC. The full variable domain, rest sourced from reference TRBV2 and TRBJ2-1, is EPEVTQTPSHQVTQMGQEVILRCVPISNHLYFYWYRQILGQKVEFLVSFYNNEISEKSEIFDDQFSVERPDGSNFTLKIRSTKLEDSAMYFCASSMGGGSGNEQFFGPGTRLTVL.

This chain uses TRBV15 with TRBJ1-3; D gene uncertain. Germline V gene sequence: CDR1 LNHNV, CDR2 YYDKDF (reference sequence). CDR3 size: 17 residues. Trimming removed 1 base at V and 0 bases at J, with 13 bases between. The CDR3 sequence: CATSRGRVRDSGNTIYF. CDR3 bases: TGTGCCACCAGCAGAGGGAGGGTAAGGGACTCTGGAAACACCATATATTTT.

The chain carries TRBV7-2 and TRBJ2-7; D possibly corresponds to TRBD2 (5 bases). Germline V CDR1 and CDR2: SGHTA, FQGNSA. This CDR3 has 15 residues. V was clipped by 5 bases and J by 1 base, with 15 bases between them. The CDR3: CASSPAAGTSYEQYF. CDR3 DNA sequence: TGTGCCAGCAGCCCAGCCGCGGGCACGTCCTACGAGCAGTACTTC.

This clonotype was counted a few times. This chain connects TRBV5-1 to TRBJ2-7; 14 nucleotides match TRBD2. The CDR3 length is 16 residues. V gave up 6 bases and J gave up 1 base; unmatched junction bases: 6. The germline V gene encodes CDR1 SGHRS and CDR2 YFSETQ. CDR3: CASTGTSGGLSYEQYF. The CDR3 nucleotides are TGCGCCAGCACTGGGACTAGCGGGGGCCTTTCCTACGAGCAGTACTTC.

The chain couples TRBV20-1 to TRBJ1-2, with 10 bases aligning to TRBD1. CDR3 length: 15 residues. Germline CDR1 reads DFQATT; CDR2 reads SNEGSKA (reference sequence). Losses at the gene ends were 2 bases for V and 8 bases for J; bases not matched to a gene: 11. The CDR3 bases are TGCAGTGCTAGACACATAGGGACAGGGGAAGACGGCTACACCTTC. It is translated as CSARHIGTGEDGYTF.

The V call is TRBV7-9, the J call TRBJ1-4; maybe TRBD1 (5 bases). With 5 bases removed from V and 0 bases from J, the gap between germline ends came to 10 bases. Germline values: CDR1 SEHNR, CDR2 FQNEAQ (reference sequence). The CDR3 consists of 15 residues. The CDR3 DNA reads TGTGCCAGCAGCGGCAAGACAGCAACTAATGAAAAACTGTTTTTT. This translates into CASSGKTATNEKLFF.

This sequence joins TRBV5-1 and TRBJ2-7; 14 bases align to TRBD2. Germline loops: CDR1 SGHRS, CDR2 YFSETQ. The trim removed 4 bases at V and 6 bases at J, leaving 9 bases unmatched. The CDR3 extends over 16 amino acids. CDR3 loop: CASSAATSGGAFEQYF. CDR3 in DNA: TGCGCCAGCAGCGCAGCGACTAGCGGGGGGGCCTTCGAGCAGTACTTC.

DNA for the CDR3: TGTGCCAGCAGTCCCCGGACTAGCGGGAGGGCCGTCCAAGAGACCCAGTACTTC. The encoded protein is CASSPRTSGRAVQETQYF. The rearrangement links TRBV6-1 to TRBJ2-5; 15 bases map to TRBD2. The CDR3 is made up of 18 amino acids. The V and J ends lost 5 bases and 1 base, in that order; junction bases with no gene match: 8. Germline CDR1 and CDR2: MNHNS and SASEGT.

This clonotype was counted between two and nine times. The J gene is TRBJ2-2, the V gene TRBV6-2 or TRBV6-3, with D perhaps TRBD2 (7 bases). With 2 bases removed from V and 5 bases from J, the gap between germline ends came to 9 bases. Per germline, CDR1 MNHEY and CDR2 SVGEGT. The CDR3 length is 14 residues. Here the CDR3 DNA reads TGTGCCAGCAGTTACAGGGGGGGTACCGGGGAGCTGTTTTTT. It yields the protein CASSYRGGTGELFF.

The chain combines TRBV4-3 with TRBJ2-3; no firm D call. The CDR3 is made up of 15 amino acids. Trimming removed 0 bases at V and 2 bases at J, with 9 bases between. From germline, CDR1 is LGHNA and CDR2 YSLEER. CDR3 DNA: TGCGCCAGCAGCCAAGATGTGGGCACCACAGATACGCAGTATTTT. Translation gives CASSQDVGTTDTQYF.

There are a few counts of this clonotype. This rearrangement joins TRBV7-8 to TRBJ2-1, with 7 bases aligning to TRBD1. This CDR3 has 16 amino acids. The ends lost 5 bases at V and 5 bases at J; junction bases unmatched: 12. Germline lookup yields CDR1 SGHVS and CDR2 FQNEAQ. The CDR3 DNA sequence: TGTGCCAGCAGCCCCCCCCTAGGGACAGCGGACAATGAGCAGTTCTTC. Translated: CASSPPLGTADNEQFF.

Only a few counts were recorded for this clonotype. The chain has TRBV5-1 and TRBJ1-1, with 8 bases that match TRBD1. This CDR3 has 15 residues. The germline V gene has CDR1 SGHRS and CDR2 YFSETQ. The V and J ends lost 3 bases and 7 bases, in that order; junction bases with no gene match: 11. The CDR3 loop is CASSSLTGATYEAFF. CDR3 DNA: TGCGCCAGCAGCTCGTTGACAGGGGCTACTTATGAAGCTTTCTTT.

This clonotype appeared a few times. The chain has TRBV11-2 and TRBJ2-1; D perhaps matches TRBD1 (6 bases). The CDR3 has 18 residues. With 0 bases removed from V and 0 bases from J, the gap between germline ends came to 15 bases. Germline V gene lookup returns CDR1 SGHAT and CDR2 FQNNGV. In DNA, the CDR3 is TGTGCCAGCAGCTTAGACAGCACAGGGAGAAGCTCCTACAATGAGCAGTTCTTC. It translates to CASSLDSTGRSSYNEQFF.

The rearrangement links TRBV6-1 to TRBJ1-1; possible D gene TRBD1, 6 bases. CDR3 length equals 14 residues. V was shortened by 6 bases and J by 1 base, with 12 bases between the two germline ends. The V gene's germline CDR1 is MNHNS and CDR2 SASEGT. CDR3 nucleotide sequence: TGTGCCAGCAGCAACAGGGCTACGAACACTGAAGCTTTCTTT. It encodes CASSNRATNTEAFF.